This T cell receptor (beta chain) emerged from a study of cytomegalovirus exposure and HLA in healthy donors. The PCR ran on 60 Vbeta and 13 Jbeta primers. Sequencing was performed with immunoSEQ multiplex PCR; in TCRdb, only in-frame clones are kept and a portion is missing. In all, the sample yields 150,000 to 200,000 clones. The germline gives CDR1 LNHNV, CDR2 YYDKDF (reference sequence). The CDR3 totals 15 residues. The V gene end was trimmed by 1 base and the J gene end by 7 bases; junction bases not matched to a gene: 6. J is TRBJ2-1 and V is TRBV15; 8 nucleotides match TRBD2. The clonotype originates from a man aged 25 to 45 in good health and CMV-seronegative. The specimen was PBMCs. The CDR3 sequence is CATSRGGSGNNEQFF. CDR3 bases: TGTGCCACCAGCAGAGGCGGTAGCGGGAATAATGAGCAGTTCTTC.